A selection of T cell receptor beta chains follows, all from one sample in a study of T cell responses to AZD1222 COVID-19 vaccine. Assay: immunoSEQ multiplex PCR; the TCRdb copy retains only in-frame clones and omits some. This sample carries 150,000 or so clones, 92% of them seen once, and the ten largest clones take 2.5% to 4%. The starting material was peripheral blood, obtained 28 days after the second AZD1222 dose. These receptors were taken from an adult who received the AZD1222 COVID-19 vaccine. Both conserved end residues are part of each CDR3. Clone size is stated in some rows and not others, as once, few, many or a class when expanded.

V gene	J gene	clone size	CDR3 protein
TRBV24-1	TRBJ1-5	.	CATTYLQGSNQPQHF
TRBV30	TRBJ1-5	.	CAWSGQGKSQPQHF
TRBV5-4	TRBJ2-7	once	CASSATGSYYEQYF
TRBV27	TRBJ2-1	.	CASSTKGTGVYNEQFF
TRBV2	TRBJ2-7	.	CASSELASGPYEQYF
TRBV6-1	TRBJ2-1	.	CASSATRDSSYNEQFF
TRBV19	TRBJ1-2	.	CASSGRQGASYGYTF
TRBV10-3	TRBJ2-3	few	CAISDEGIPRTDTQYF
TRBV5-6	TRBJ1-3	.	CASSLVDHSGNTIYF
TRBV5-5	TRBJ1-5	.	CASSFTPGTNNQPQHF
TRBV19	TRBJ2-5	.	CASKKGARETQYF
TRBV18	TRBJ2-7	.	CASSQGAGAPSYEQYF
TRBV6-6	TRBJ2-7	.	CAGGTGTYEQYF
TRBV11-2	TRBJ1-1	.	CASSLRGAVVLF
TRBV30	TRBJ1-6	.	CAWSSGTGYGTLHF
TRBV18	TRBJ1-1	once	CASSPFPGTGDTEAFF
TRBV19	TRBJ1-1	.	CASRFGGEFSEAFF
TRBV5-6	TRBJ2-3	.	CASNLGGRTDTQYF
TRBV28	TRBJ2-6	.	CASSLVGPGANVLTF
TRBV6-5	TRBJ2-1	once	CASRFSGSSYNEQFF
TRBV19	TRBJ1-2	.	CASKGGLDGYTF
TRBV21-1	TRBJ2-1	.	CASSKYGEGGSNEQFF
TRBV5-5	TRBJ1-5	.	CASSGQGVQNQPQHF
TRBV28	TRBJ1-1	.	CASSHGGSGGAEAFF
TRBV5-6	TRBJ2-1	.	CASSLGPAAYEQFF
TRBV29-1	TRBJ1-6	.	CSVGDRGNSPLHF
TRBV18	TRBJ1-1	.	CASSPPGRYTEAFF
TRBV28	TRBJ2-7	.	CASSPTGSFSYEQYF
TRBV19	TRBJ1-1	.	CASSSTPTGTEAFF
TRBV6-5	TRBJ2-5	.	CASSPVAGGSETQYF
TRBV27	TRBJ1-2	.	CASSLTVNYGYTF
TRBV18	TRBJ1-5	.	CASSPGRSNQPQHF
TRBV5-1	TRBJ2-3	.	CASSLGASGRTDTQYF
TRBV6-5	TRBJ2-7	.	CASSSWTGAREQYF
TRBV28	TRBJ1-4	.	CASIAGMVGEKLFF
TRBV29-1	TRBJ1-3	.	CSVVTGFSGNTIYF
TRBV27	TRBJ1-5	once	CASRQGFGQPQHF
TRBV7-9	TRBJ2-2	.	CASSFGQGLKAGELFF
TRBV7-2	TRBJ2-1	.	CASSLIQGLASRVNEQFF
TRBV19	TRBJ2-5	.	CASSNVYSETQYF
TRBV12-2	TRBJ2-1	.	CASRPPLAGGPYNEQFF
TRBV7-9	TRBJ2-1	.	CASSLGLADANEQFF
TRBV27	TRBJ2-7	.	CASRTTEYEQYF
TRBV7-9	TRBJ2-7	once	CASSLQGSGEQYF
TRBV9	TRBJ2-3	.	CASSVWGSGTDTQYF
TRBV6-5	TRBJ2-1	.	CASSSSGTGVNEQFF
TRBV2	TRBJ1-2	.	CASSEAPGTLYGYTF
TRBV2	TRBJ1-2	.	CASRAVDNYGYTF
TRBV2	TRBJ1-1	.	CASSSTPGEVAEAFF
TRBV28	TRBJ1-2	.	CASSAGTAFGYTF
TRBV4-3	TRBJ1-6	.	CASSLGTVTLNNSPLHF
TRBV7-9	TRBJ1-4	.	CASSIGTDNEKLFF
TRBV6-5	TRBJ1-5	.	CATRLTGGNQPQHF
TRBV5-1	TRBJ2-1	.	CASSLEGNEQFF